Each of the 9 T cell receptor beta chains below was sequenced from the same sample in a study of OX40 agonist ivuxolimab in advanced cancers. The assay was immunoSEQ multiplex PCR, and TCRdb's table has in-frame clones only and misses some. The profile shows 90,000 to 120,000 clones, under 95% of them singletons. Sequencing used CD4+ or CD8+ T cells sorted from blood, obtained in a trial of the OX40 agonist ivuxolimab. The receptor source for this set is an adult with an advanced solid tumor such as melanoma, head and neck, liver or kidney cancer.

The chain joins TRBV6-1 to TRBJ1-6; tentatively, D is TRBD1 (6 bases). The CDR3 has 14 residues. The V and J ends lost 6 bases and 9 bases respectively, with 15 bases between them. Germline-derived CDR1 and CDR2 are MNHNS and SASEGT. DNA for the CDR3: TGTGCCAGCAGGGAGGGGGAGGGAAGTTCACCCCTCCACTTT. Protein product: CASREGEGSSPLHF.

The chain is built from TRBV30 and TRBJ2-1; 9 bases fit TRBD2. CDR1 is GTSNPN, CDR2 SVGIG, per germline (reference sequence). With 4 bases clipped from V and 9 bases from J, the junction kept 7 bases outside the gene matches. The CDR3 is 13 residues long. The CDR3 DNA reads TGTGCCTGGACTAGCGGGGTAGGGGCTGAGCAGTTCTTC. Encoded protein: CAWTSGVGAEQFF.

The CDR3 bases are TGTGCCAGCAGTGATGTGGTTAATGAAAAACTGTTTTTT. As protein: CASSDVVNEKLFF. The chain employs TRBV6-1 and TRBJ1-4; D is unclear. Germline V CDR1 and CDR2: MNHNS, SASEGT. Between the trimmed V and J ends, which lost 3 bases and 4 bases, there was a span of 6 bases. The CDR3 is 13 amino acids.

As regards this clone: Different DNA sequences within this sample yield the same CDR3. The rearrangement links TRBV9 to TRBJ1-4; the D is unclear. Looked up from germline, CDR1 is SGDLS and CDR2 is YYNGEE. V gave up 2 bases and J gave up 3 bases, with 8 bases separating them. The CDR3 is 14 amino acids. DNA of the CDR3: TGTGCCAGCAGCGTTGGCGGAGCTAATGAAAAACTGTTTTTT. This gives the protein CASSVGGANEKLFF.

The rearrangement uses TRBV5-1 and TRBJ2-7; 9 bases map to TRBD1. This CDR3 has 16 residues. Germline lookup yields CDR1 SGHRS and CDR2 YFSETQ. The ends lost 4 bases at V and 6 bases at J; junction bases unmatched: 14. The CDR3 sequence is CASSRVVGQGIGEQYF. CDR3 bases: TGCGCCAGCAGCCGAGTAGTGGGACAGGGAATCGGCGAGCAGTACTTC.

This clone was picked up a small number of times. The J gene is TRBJ1-1, the V gene TRBV14; unclear D gene. The CDR3 has 14 residues. Looked up from germline, CDR1 is SGHDN and CDR2 is FVKESK. Trimming took 1 base from V and 8 from J, leaving 14 bases between them. The CDR3 loop reads CASSQASGPTEAFF. CDR3 DNA sequence: TGTGCCAGCAGCCAAGCTTCCGGGCCCACAGAAGCTTTCTTT.

This clone was seen just once. The chain uses TRBV29-1 and TRBJ1-4, with D maybe TRBD1 (6 bases). Per germline, CDR1 SQVTM and CDR2 ANQGSEA. This CDR3 comprises 12 residues. Trimming cost V 5 bases and J 7 bases, with 11 bases left between them. CDR3 in DNA: TGCAGCGTTTCGGGCAGGGGTGAAAAACTGTTTTTT. It yields the protein CSVSGRGEKLFF.

The J gene is TRBJ2-3, the V gene TRBV7-8, with 9 bases that match TRBD2. The CDR3 covers 19 residues. The junction had 15 bases not matched to a gene; V was cut back by 5 bases and J by 0 bases. Per germline, CDR1 SGHVS and CDR2 FQNEAQ. The DNA for the CDR3 is TGTGCCAGCAGCGACACGGGACTAGCCAACTACCCTAGCACAGATACGCAGTATTTT. This sequence encodes CASSDTGLANYPSTDTQYF.

In this sample, this clone turned up once. The chain uses TRBV30 and TRBJ2-3; TRBD1 might be the D (5 bases). Germline assignment: CDR1 GTSNPN and CDR2 SVGIG (reference sequence). V was cut by 8 bases and J by 0 bases, with 18 bases left in between. This CDR3 is 15 amino acids long. This CDR3 is CARIDSFGSTDTQYF. DNA for the CDR3: TGTGCCAGAATCGACAGTTTTGGTAGCACAGATACGCAGTATTTT.